This T cell receptor beta chain emerged from a study of spatial heterogeneity in lung cancer (dated by TCRdb to the late 2010s). For the study in its entirety: Donors were under 95 patients with early-stage, untreated non-small cell lung cancer from the lung TRACERx cohort. TCR alpha and beta repertoires were quantitatively compared across multiple tumor regions, matched nontumor lung and blood in non-small cell lung cancer. In the raw uncorrected reads, each unique combination of TCR and UMI appeared more than ten times on average. Nonsynonymous mutation counts, determined by whole-exome sequencing of tumor tissue, were related to features of the TCR repertoire. Beta-chain transcripts were consistently detected in greater numbers than alpha-chain transcripts, which likely reflects a higher abundance of beta-chain transcripts. At surgery, both alpha and beta chains were TCR-sequenced in over 200 tumor regions, roughly 64 matched nontumor lung samples and over 50 PBMC samples. Follow-up PBMC samples were sequenced whenever the samples were available, and the median time to follow-up was roughly two years after resection.

The sample's time point label, decoded: blood at routine non-recurrence follow-up after resection. Without any cell sorting, TCR sequencing was performed on whole RNA extracted either from tumor and nontumor lung tissue or from cryopreserved PBMC samples. A patient was chosen for TCR sequencing only when enough RNA was available from at least two tumor regions. The junction carries 9 bases between V and J, which are trimmed by 0 bases and 3 bases respectively. The CDR3 has 14 amino acids, counting the end cysteine and phenylalanine. Only the CDR3 part of the read is kept: 42 bases, read in frame from the first base. The germline V gene gives CDR1 as LGHNA and CDR2 as YNFKEQ. Libraries were made using 5' RACE. TCRdb records NextSeq 500 as the sequencer. To allow correction of PCR and sequencing errors, the TCR library protocol tagged every TCR cDNA molecule with a unique molecular identifier. In the authors' own workflow: TCR identification, UMI-based error correction and CDR3 extraction were performed with Decombinator tools. TCRs above a frequency of 2 per 1,000, corresponding to the top 1% of the tumor frequency distribution, were defined as expanded. Renyi diversity was computed with the R vegan package after each repertoire had been subsampled 100 times to 5,000 TCRs. CDR3 similarity networks were built from amino acid triplet string-kernel similarity, connecting CDR3s with pairwise similarity above 0.82. TCRdb trimmed public reads at Q25 via fastp, called clones via MiXCR and kept in-frame beta chains. Rows merge per CDR3 protein into single entries with the most common DNA and genes. V and J calls and clone size were set by TCRdb, not the authors. This sample gives some 20,000 distinct CDR3 sequences in total; over 9% of them show up just once. Together, the top ten hold about 20% of the sample.

The sample holds a few counts of this clonotype. Its specific antigen is unknown. Base qualities are not provided; no much larger clone lies one nucleotide away. Broad study findings and their caveats: Only 14 patients were included in comparisons of baseline and follow-up blood repertoires. Confirming at a functional level the hypothesis that regional TCRs recognize regional mutations was considered to require additional single-cell paired TCR alpha and beta sequencing. Ubiquitous expanded tumor TCRs showed up in blood more often at tumor resection than at routine follow-up.

The sequence came from a male donor with early-stage non-small cell lung cancer. Sample: PBMCs, taken at follow-up. This receptor chain uses TRBV4-2 and TRBJ2-7, with the D gene too uncertain to name. The CDR3 sequence is CASSQDVRLYEQYF. The sequenced DNA: TGTGCCAGCAGCCAAGATGTGCGACTCTACGAGCAGTACTTC.